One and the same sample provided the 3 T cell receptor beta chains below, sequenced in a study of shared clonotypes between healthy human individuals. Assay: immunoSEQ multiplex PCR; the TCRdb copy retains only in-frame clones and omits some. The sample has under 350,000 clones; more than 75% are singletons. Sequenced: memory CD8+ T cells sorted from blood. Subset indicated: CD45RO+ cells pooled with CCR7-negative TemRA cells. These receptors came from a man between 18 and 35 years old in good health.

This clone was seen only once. Here the CDR3 DNA reads TGTGCCAGCAGTTTTCCCGCAGGTTCCTCCTACAATGAGCAGTTCTTC. Its translation: CASSFPAGSSYNEQFF. This rearrangement joins TRBV7-9 to TRBJ2-1; D gene uncertain. Germline CDR1 SEHNR, CDR2 FQNEAQ (reference sequence). Trimming took 6 bases from V and 0 from J, leaving 15 bases between them. The length of the CDR3 is 16 residues.

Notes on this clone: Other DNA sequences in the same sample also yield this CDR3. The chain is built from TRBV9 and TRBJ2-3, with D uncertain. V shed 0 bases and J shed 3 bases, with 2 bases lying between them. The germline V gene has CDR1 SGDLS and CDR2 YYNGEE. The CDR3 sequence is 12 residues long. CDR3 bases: TGTGCCAGCAGCGTAGGAACAGATACGCAGTATTTT. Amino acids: CASSVGTDTQYF.

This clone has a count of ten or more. The DNA of the CDR3 is TGCGCCAGCAGCCCAATGGACAGCCTTAGGAGCTCCTACAATGAGCAGTTCTTC. It encodes CASSPMDSLRSSYNEQFF. The chain recombines TRBV5-1 with TRBJ2-1; a possible D gene is TRBD1 (6 bases). The CDR3 covers 18 residues. V lost 4 bases to trimming and J lost 0 bases, with 20 bases between them. Germline lookup yields CDR1 SGHRS and CDR2 YFSETQ.